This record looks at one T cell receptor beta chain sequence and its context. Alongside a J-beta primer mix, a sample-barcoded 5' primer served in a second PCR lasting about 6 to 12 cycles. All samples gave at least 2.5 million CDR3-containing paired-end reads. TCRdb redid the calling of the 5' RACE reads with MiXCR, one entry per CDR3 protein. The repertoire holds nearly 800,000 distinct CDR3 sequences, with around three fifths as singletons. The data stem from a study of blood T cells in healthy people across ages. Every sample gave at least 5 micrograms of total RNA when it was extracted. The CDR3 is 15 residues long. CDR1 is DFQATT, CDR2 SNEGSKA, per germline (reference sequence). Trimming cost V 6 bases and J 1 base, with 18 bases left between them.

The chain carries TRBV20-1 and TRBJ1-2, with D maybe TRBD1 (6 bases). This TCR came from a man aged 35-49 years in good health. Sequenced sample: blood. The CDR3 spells CSAMPETGFNYGYTF. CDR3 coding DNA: TGCAGTGCGATGCCGGAGACAGGCTTTAACTATGGCTACACCTTC.